Below are 27 T cell receptor beta chains sequenced from a single sample in a study of long-term antiretroviral therapy in people with HIV. Samples were assayed with immunoSEQ v3.0 at survey level. Assay: immunoSEQ multiplex PCR; the TCRdb copy retains only in-frame clones and omits some. The sample shows 25,000 to 30,000 clones, 93% of them seen only once. Sequenced here: unsorted PBMCs, sampled 6.2 years after starting antiretroviral therapy. These receptors were obtained from a man in his forties or fifties with HIV.

The chain links TRBV27 to TRBJ2-7; D not resolved. V lost 2 bases, J lost 6 bases, and 20 bases lay in between. This CDR3 region has 16 residues. Germline V gives CDR1 MNHEY, CDR2 SMNVEV (reference sequence). In DNA form, the CDR3 reads TGTGCCAGCAGTTTAATTATGATGGGCAGGCCTTCCGAGCAGTACTTC. This gives the protein CASSLIMMGRPSEQYF.

J is TRBJ2-7 and V is TRBV7-2; TRBD2 is a possible D gene (5 bases). Germline assignment: CDR1 SGHTA and CDR2 FQGNSA. V gave up 5 bases and J gave up 7 bases, with 15 bases separating them. This CDR3 contains 13 residues. CDR3 amino acids: CASSPGVGGEQYF. The CDR3 nucleotides read TGTGCCAGCAGCCCCGGGGTCGGCGGAGAGCAGTACTTC.

The chain combines TRBV5-1 with TRBJ1-4, with 7 nucleotides matching TRBD1. This CDR3 contains 14 residues. V dropped 4 bases and J dropped 8; count of bases not matched to a gene: 8. Germline loops: CDR1 SGHRS, CDR2 YFSETQ. CDR3 residues: CASSVTGWNEKLFF. The CDR3 DNA follows: TGCGCCAGCAGCGTGACAGGGTGGAACGAAAAACTGTTTTTT. The full variable domain, rest sourced from reference TRBV5-1 and TRBJ1-4, is KAGVTQTPRYLIKTRGQQVTLSCSPISGHRSVSWYQQTPGQGLQFLFEYFSETQRNKGNFPGRFSGRQFSNSRSEMNVSTLELGDSALYLCASSVTGWNEKLFFGSGTQLSVL.

The genes are TRBV27 and TRBJ2-7, with 10 bases lining up with TRBD1. Germline CDR1 is MNHEY and CDR2 is SMNVEV (reference sequence). This CDR3 comprises 12 residues. CDR3: CVSGQGLYEQYF. The DNA for the CDR3 is TGTGTCTCGGGACAGGGGCTCTACGAGCAGTACTTC.

V usage is TRBV6-5 and J usage is TRBJ2-5; 11 bases are shared with TRBD1. The CDR3 is 13 residues long. The junction had 4 bases not matched to a gene; V was cut back by 8 bases and J by 5 bases. The germline gives CDR1 MNHEY, CDR2 SVGAGI. The CDR3 region is CASGQGARETQYF. DNA of the CDR3: TGTGCCAGCGGACAGGGGGCTCGGGAGACCCAGTACTTC.

This chain links TRBV19 with TRBJ1-5; D gene unclear. Trimming cost V 4 bases and J 5 bases, with 18 bases left between them. CDR1 and CDR2 (germline): LNHDA, SQIVND (reference sequence). The CDR3 is made up of 16 amino acids. As DNA, the CDR3 is TGTGCCAGTAGTAGTGCCCCGACGGCCTTCCATCAGCCCCAGCATTTT. It codes for CASSSAPTAFHQPQHF.

The chain recombines TRBV5-4 with TRBJ1-2, with D maybe TRBD1 (6 bases). Germline lookup yields CDR1 SGHNT and CDR2 YYREEE (reference sequence). The CDR3 has 13 residues. Trimming stripped 0 bases from V and 3 bases from J, with 6 bases between. CDR3 DNA: TGTGCCAGCAGCTTGGACAGGGACTATGGCTACACCTTC. It translates to CASSLDRDYGYTF. Using reference TRBV5-4 and TRBJ1-2 for the parts outside the CDR3, the full variable domain is ETGVTQSPTHLIKTRGQQVTLRCSSQSGHNTVSWYQQALGQGPQFIFQYYREEENGRGNFPPRFSGLQFPNYSSELNVNALELDDSALYLCASSLDRDYGYTFGSGTRLTVV.

This rearrangement joins TRBV19 to TRBJ1-5; TRBD1 might be the D (6 bases). The length of the CDR3 is 15 residues. The germline gives CDR1 LNHDA, CDR2 SQIVND (reference sequence). V gave up 5 bases and J gave up 3 bases, with 14 bases separating them. The CDR3 loop is CASSPDRSNNQPQHF. The CDR3 DNA reads as TGTGCCAGTAGTCCCGACAGGAGCAACAATCAGCCCCAGCATTTT.

V gene TRBV6-5 combines with J gene TRBJ1-1; maybe TRBD1 (6 bases). Germline V gives CDR1 MNHEY, CDR2 SVGAGI. This CDR3 is built from 14 residues. The ends were cut back, 7 bases at V and 0 bases at J, with 12 bases in the middle. CDR3 sequence (DNA): TGTGCCAGCAAACTGACAGGAATGAACACTGAAGCTTTCTTT. Its protein product is CASKLTGMNTEAFF.

This chain joins TRBV6-6 and TRBJ2-1, with D hard to call. Germline assignment: CDR1 MNHNY and CDR2 SVGAGI (reference sequence). The CDR3 has 16 residues. The germline V and J ends were trimmed by 4 bases and 7 bases, with 20 bases remaining between them. The CDR3, as DNA: TGTGCCAGCAGTTCGAACGGCGATAATAGTTGGAATGAGCAGTTCTTC. It specifies CASSSNGDNSWNEQFF.

This clone has a single count. V gene TRBV4-3 combines with J gene TRBJ2-1, with unresolved D. Trimming left V 0 bases short and J 0 bases short, with 21 bases between. From germline, CDR1 is LGHNA and CDR2 YSLEER. The CDR3 runs to 20 residues. CDR3 in amino acids: CASSQESKGEWRSSYNEQFF. The CDR3 coding sequence is TGCGCCAGCAGCCAAGAGAGTAAAGGCGAGTGGCGGAGCTCCTACAATGAGCAGTTCTTC.

The J gene is TRBJ2-3, the V gene TRBV4-1; D call uncertain. The CDR3 sequence is 12 residues long. V dropped 1 base and J dropped 7 bases, with 6 bases sitting between them. Germline-derived CDR1 and CDR2 are MGHRA and YSYEKL. As DNA, the CDR3 is TGCGCCAGCAGCCAAGGTAAAAATACGCAGTATTTT. Translation gives CASSQGKNTQYF.

As concerns this clone: The junction departs from germline at one end; a sequencing error may be responsible. The chain employs TRBV7-7 and TRBJ1-4, with D maybe TRBD1 (6 bases). Germline V gene lookup returns CDR1 SSHAT and CDR2 FNYEAQ (reference sequence). This CDR3 comprises 15 residues. CDR3 sequence: CASSPGVQAGEKLFF. The CDR3 DNA reads TGTGCTAGCAGCCCAGGGGTACAGGCGGGTGAAAAACTGTTTTTT.

The chain combines TRBV7-2 with TRBJ2-1, with D unresolved. The CDR3 is made up of 18 amino acids. From germline, CDR1 is SGHTA and CDR2 FQGNSA. V shed 2 bases and J shed 0 bases, with 17 bases lying between them. CDR3 amino acids: CASSLNLRSPLSYNEQFF. CDR3 DNA: TGTGCCAGCAGCTTAAATCTCCGCAGCCCTCTCTCCTACAATGAGCAGTTCTTC.

The chain carries TRBV2 and TRBJ2-3; tentatively, D is TRBD1 or TRBD2 (5 bases each). This CDR3 has 17 residues. Per the germline V gene, CDR1 is SNHLY and CDR2 is FYNNEI. The ends were cut back, 4 bases at V and 3 bases at J, with 20 bases in the middle. For the CDR3, the DNA is TGTGCCAGCAGTGGAGATAGGGGAGCAGGTGGTACAGATACGCAGTATTTT. It encodes CASSGDRGAGGTDTQYF.

This clone was recorded only once. The CDR3 DNA follows: TGTGCCAGCAGTCGGGAACAGCAGGAGACCCAGTACTTC. It translates to CASSREQQETQYF. The V gene is TRBV7-3, the J gene TRBJ2-5, with a weak D call TRBD2 (5 bases). Between the trimmed V and J ends, which lost 6 bases and 5 bases, there was a span of 13 bases. The length of the CDR3 is 13 residues. CDR1 is SGHTA, CDR2 FQGTGA, per germline. The complete variable domain, with remaining parts taken from reference TRBV7-3 and TRBJ2-5, reads GAGVSQTPSNKVTEKGKYVELRCDPISGHTALYWYRQSLGQGPEFLIYFQGTGAADDSGLPNDRFFAVRPEGSVSTLKIQRTERGDSAVYLCASSREQQETQYFGPGTRLLVL.

CDR3 coding DNA: TGTGCCAGCAGCTTGGTAGGCAGTAATTCACCCCTCCACTTT. Translation: CASSLVGSNSPLHF. This chain joins TRBV5-4 and TRBJ1-6; no clear D gene. Germline V gene lookup returns CDR1 SGHNT and CDR2 YYREEE (reference sequence). The V end was cut by 0 bases, the J end by 6 bases, with 7 bases between. The CDR3 loop spans 14 amino acids.

The V gene is TRBV10-1, the J gene TRBJ1-6; D unclear. With 6 bases removed from V and 11 bases from J, the gap between germline ends came to 11 bases. Germline-derived CDR1 and CDR2 are WNHNN and SYGVQD (reference sequence). The CDR3 consists of 12 residues. The CDR3 region has the DNA TGCGCCAGCAGCCAAGGGCTGGCACCCCTCCACTTT. Translated, it gives CASSQGLAPLHF.

The V gene is TRBV15, the J gene TRBJ2-5; D remains ambiguous. The germline gives CDR1 LNHNV, CDR2 YYDKDF (reference sequence). This CDR3 spans 12 amino acids. V was shortened by 8 bases and J by 5 bases, with 12 bases between the two germline ends. Here the CDR3 DNA reads TGTGCCACCTCAGCGCTGGGGGAGACCCAGTACTTC. Its translation: CATSALGETQYF. Drawing the rest from reference TRBV15 and TRBJ2-5, the complete variable domain is DAMVIQNPRYQVTQFGKPVTLSCSQTLNHNVMYWYQQKSSQAPKLLFHYYDKDFNNEADTPDNFQSRRPNTSFCFLDIRSPGLGDTAMYLCATSALGETQYFGPGTRLLVL.

The chain combines TRBV6-5 with TRBJ2-7; TRBD1 agrees at 8 bases. The CDR3 sequence is 13 residues long. CDR1 and CDR2 (germline): MNHEY, SVGAGI. The ends lost 9 bases at V and 2 bases at J; junction bases unmatched: 6. The CDR3 DNA is TGTGCCAGTTGGACAGGGTGGCCCTACGAGCAGTACTTC. Amino acid sequence: CASWTGWPYEQYF.

The chain links TRBV6-1 to TRBJ2-7, with unresolved D. This CDR3 region has 14 residues. CDR1 and CDR2 (germline): MNHNS, SASEGT. V dropped 2 bases and J dropped 0 bases, with 8 bases sitting between them. This chain's CDR3 is CASSEWASSYEQYF. CDR3 coding DNA: TGTGCCAGCAGTGAATGGGCTAGCTCCTACGAGCAGTACTTC.

The gene calls are TRBV19 and TRBJ2-5; a possible D gene is TRBD1 (6 bases). Between the trimmed V and J ends, which lost 8 bases and 5 bases, there was a span of 15 bases. This CDR3 has 13 residues. Germline V gene data show CDR1 as LNHDA and CDR2 as SQIVND (reference sequence). The CDR3 bases are TGTGCCAGTCAACAGGGTCCGGAGGAGACCCAGTACTTC. Its translation: CASQQGPEETQYF.

This chain uses TRBV5-4 with TRBJ2-3; D possibly corresponds to TRBD2 (6 bases). V shed 5 bases and J shed 2 bases, with 12 bases lying between them. Germline V lookup: CDR1 SGHNT, CDR2 YYREEE (reference sequence). The CDR3 is 14 amino acids. DNA for the CDR3: TGTGCCAGCAGTCTGGGGGGAATCACAGATACGCAGTATTTT. It is translated as CASSLGGITDTQYF.

The chain carries TRBV9 and TRBJ1-1; D not certain. The V and J ends lost 0 bases and 2 bases respectively, with 11 bases between them. The CDR3 spans 15 residues. The germline V gene has CDR1 SGDLS and CDR2 YYNGEE. CDR3: CASSVVVGPNTEAFF. For the CDR3, the DNA is TGTGCCAGCAGCGTAGTTGTAGGACCCAACACTGAAGCTTTCTTT. Full variable domain (rest looked up from reference TRBV9 and TRBJ1-1): DSGVTQTPKHLITATGQRVTLRCSPRSGDLSVYWYQQSLDQGLQFLIQYYNGEERAKGNILERFSAQQFPDLHSELNLSSLELGDSALYFCASSVVVGPNTEAFFGQGTRLTVV.

The rearrangement uses TRBV5-6 and TRBJ2-1; D gene uncertain. This CDR3 has 12 residues. Germline V gene data show CDR1 as SGHDT and CDR2 as YYEEEE. V gave up 6 bases and J gave up 10 bases, with 14 bases separating them. CDR3 sequence (DNA): TGTGCCAGCACCCTAAACGACGTGGAGCAGTTCTTC. Amino acid sequence: CASTLNDVEQFF.

V usage is TRBV6-5 and J usage is TRBJ1-2, with a tentative D call TRBD1 (6 bases). Trimming left V 6 bases short and J 4 bases short, with 18 bases between. Per the germline V gene, CDR1 is MNHEY and CDR2 is SVGAGI. This CDR3 spans 15 amino acids. The CDR3 bases are TGTGCCAGCAGCGAATTACAGGGTGGCTCCTATGGCTACACCTTC. It is translated as CASSELQGGSYGYTF.

The table lists this clone with a count of one. CDR3 sequence: CASSESWEQYF. CDR3 DNA sequence: TGTGCCAGCAGTGAAAGTTGGGAGCAGTACTTC. The rearrangement links TRBV6-1 to TRBJ2-7; the D is unclear. Trimming removed 2 bases from V and 7 bases from J, with 6 bases in between. The CDR3 extends over 11 amino acids. Per the germline V gene, CDR1 is MNHNS and CDR2 is SASEGT.